This T cell receptor (beta chain) was recorded in a study of technical replicates of blood from several donors. In its sample, this clone was seen a few times. Germline assignment: CDR1 MGHDK and CDR2 SYGVNS. V lost 2 bases, J lost 4 bases, and 2 bases stayed unmatched. The CDR3 sequence is 14 residues long. Measured with immunoSEQ multiplex PCR; TCRdb has only the in-frame clones, and not every one. This table holds approximately 50,000 clones, around 96% found once. This rearrangement joins TRBV25-1 to TRBJ2-3; TRBD2 matches at 8 bases. This sequence originates from a human donor in good health. Material for sequencing was T cells isolated from PBMCs. The CDR3 DNA is TGTGCCAGCAGTGAAACGCGGGGGGCAGATACGCAGTATTTT. Translated: CASSETRGADTQYF.